This T cell receptor (beta chain) originates from a study of OX40 agonist ivuxolimab in advanced cancers. For the study at large: Ivuxolimab, an antibody acting as an agonist of OX40 (CD134), was used to treat patients. Participants could have had prior anti-PD-1, anti-PD-L1 or anti-CTLA-4 therapy, and less than 45% had some.

The method was immunoSEQ multiplex PCR; TCRdb's version includes in-frame clones alone and lacks a portion of them. The table has some 30,000 clones, 81% seen once. The CDR3 spans 14 residues. V dropped 4 bases and J dropped 8 bases, with 14 bases sitting between them. Germline V gene data show CDR1 as MGHRA and CDR2 as YSYEKL. A remark on this clone: Its matching antigen is unknown.

General study findings and limits: Dosing at 0.1 to 3.0 mg/kg was accompanied by clonal expansion of CD4+ and CD8+ blood T cells by week 6. Expanded clones were, on average, more numerous among CD8+ T cells than CD4+.

Material: CD4+ or CD8+ T cells sorted from blood, obtained in a trial of the OX40 agonist ivuxolimab. This chain joins TRBV4-1 and TRBJ1-4; D might be TRBD1 (5 bases). The receptor was derived from an adult with an advanced solid tumor such as melanoma, head and neck, liver or kidney cancer. CDR3 sequence reads: CASSLQEGMEKLFF. DNA for the CDR3: TGCGCCAGCAGCCTCCAGGAGGGGATGGAAAAACTGTTTTTT.